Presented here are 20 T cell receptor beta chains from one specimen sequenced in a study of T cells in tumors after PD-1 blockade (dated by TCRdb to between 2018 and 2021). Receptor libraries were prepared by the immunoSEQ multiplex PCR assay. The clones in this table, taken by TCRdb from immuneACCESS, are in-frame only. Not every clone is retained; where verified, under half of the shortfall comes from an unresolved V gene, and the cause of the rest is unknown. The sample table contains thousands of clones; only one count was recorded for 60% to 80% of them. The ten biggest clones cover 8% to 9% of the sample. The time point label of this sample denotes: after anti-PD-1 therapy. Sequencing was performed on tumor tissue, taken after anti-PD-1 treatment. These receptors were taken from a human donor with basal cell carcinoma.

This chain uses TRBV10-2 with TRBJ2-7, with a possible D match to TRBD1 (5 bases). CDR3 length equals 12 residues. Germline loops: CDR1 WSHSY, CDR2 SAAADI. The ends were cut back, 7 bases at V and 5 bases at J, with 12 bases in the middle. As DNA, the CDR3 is TGCGCCAGCAAGGGGTTGTGGGACGAGCAGTACTTC. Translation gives CASKGLWDEQYF.

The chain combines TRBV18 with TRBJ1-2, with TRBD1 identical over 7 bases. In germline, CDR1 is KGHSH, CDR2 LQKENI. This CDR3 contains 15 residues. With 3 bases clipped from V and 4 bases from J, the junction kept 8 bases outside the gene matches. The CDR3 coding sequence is TGTGCCAGCTCACCCTATGGGACAGCTGTCTATGGCTACACCTTC. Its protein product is CASSPYGTAVYGYTF.

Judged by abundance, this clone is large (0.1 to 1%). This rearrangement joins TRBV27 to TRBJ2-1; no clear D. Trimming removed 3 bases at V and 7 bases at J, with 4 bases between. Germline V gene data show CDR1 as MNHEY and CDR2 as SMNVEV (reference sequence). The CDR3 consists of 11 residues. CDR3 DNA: TGTGCCAGCAGTTTGTATAATGAGCAGTTCTTC. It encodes CASSLYNEQFF.

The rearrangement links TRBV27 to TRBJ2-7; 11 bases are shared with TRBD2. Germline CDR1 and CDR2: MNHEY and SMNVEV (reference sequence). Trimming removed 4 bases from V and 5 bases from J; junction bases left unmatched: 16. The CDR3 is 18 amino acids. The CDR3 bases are TGTGCCAGCAGTTCCCACCTGGGGCTACTAGCGGGAGTAGACGAGCAGTACTTC. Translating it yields CASSSHLGLLAGVDEQYF.

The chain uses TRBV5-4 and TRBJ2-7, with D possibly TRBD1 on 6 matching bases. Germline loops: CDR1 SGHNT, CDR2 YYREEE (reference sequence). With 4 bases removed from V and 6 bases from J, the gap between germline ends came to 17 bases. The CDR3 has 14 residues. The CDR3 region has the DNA TGTGCCAGCAGCCCCCCAGGGGATGCTCGCGAGCAGTACTTC. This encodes CASSPPGDAREQYF.

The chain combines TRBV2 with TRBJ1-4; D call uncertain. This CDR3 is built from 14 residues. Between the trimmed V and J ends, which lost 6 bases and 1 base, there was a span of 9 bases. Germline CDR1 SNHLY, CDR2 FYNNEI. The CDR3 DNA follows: TGTGCCAGCAGGGAACTACGAACTAATGAAAAACTGTTTTTT. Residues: CASRELRTNEKLFF.

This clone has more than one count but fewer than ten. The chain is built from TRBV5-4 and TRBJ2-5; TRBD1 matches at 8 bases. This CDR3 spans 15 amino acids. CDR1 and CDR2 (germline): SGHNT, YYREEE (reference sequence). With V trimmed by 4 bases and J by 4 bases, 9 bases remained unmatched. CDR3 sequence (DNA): TGTGCCAGCAGCCTGGGGTGGGGGACAGGAGAGACCCAGTACTTC. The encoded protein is CASSLGWGTGETQYF.

CDR3 bases: TGTGCCAGCAGAACCCGGGACAGGGATACACTTTATGGCAATCAGCCCCAGCATTTT. Its translation: CASRTRDRDTLYGNQPQHF. This chain uses TRBV28 with TRBJ1-5; the match to TRBD1 covers 9 bases. V lost 6 bases to trimming and J lost 2 bases; unmatched junction nucleotides: 17. CDR1 MDHEN and CDR2 SYDVKM come from the germline V gene. CDR3 length: 19 amino acids. The complete variable domain, with remaining parts taken from reference TRBV28 and TRBJ1-5, reads DVKVTQSSRYLVKRTGEKVFLECVQDMDHENMFWYRQDPGLGLRLIYFSYDVKMKEKGDIPEGYSVSREKKERFSLILESASTNQTSMYLCASRTRDRDTLYGNQPQHFGDGTRLSIL.

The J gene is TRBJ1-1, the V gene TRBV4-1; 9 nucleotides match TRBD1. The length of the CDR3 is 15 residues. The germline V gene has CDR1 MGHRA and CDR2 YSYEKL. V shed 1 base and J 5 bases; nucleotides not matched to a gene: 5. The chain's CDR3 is CASSQAYRGRTEAFF. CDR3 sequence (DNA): TGCGCCAGCAGCCAAGCGTACAGGGGGCGAACTGAAGCTTTCTTT.

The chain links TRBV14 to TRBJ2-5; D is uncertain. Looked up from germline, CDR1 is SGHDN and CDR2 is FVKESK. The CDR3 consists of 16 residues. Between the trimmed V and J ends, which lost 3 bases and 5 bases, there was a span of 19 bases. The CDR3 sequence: CASSHPARTVRETQYF. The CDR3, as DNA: TGTGCCAGCAGCCATCCGGCCAGGACGGTGAGGGAGACCCAGTACTTC.

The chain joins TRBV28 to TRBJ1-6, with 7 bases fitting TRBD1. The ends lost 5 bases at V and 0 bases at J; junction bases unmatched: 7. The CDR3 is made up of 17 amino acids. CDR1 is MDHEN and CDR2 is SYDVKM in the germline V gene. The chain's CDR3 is CASSGRQGGSYNSPLHF. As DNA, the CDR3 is TGTGCCAGCAGTGGAAGGCAGGGGGGCTCCTATAATTCACCCCTCCACTTT.

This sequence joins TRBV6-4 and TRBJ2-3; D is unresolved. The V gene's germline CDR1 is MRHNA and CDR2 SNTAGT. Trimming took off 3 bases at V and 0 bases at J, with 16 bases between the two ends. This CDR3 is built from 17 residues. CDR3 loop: CASSEEVGGYSTDTQYF. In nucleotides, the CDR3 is TGTGCCAGCAGTGAGGAAGTTGGCGGCTACAGCACAGATACGCAGTATTTT.

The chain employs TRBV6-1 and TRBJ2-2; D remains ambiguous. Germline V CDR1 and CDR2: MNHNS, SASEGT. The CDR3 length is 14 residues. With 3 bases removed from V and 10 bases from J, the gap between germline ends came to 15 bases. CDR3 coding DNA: TGTGCCAGCAGTGAGTTGGCCAGCCAAAAGGAGCTGTTTTTT. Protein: CASSELASQKELFF.

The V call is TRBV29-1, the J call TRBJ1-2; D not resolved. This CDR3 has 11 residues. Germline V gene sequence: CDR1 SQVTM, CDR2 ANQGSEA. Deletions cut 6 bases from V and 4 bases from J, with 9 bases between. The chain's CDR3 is CSVRPSYGYTF. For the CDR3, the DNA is TGCAGCGTGAGACCGTCCTATGGCTACACCTTC.

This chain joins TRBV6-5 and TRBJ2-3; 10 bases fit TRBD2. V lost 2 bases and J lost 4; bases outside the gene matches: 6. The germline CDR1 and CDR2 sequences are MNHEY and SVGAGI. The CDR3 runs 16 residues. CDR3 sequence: CASSYTAGGLSDTQYF. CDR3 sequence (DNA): TGTGCCAGCAGTTACACAGCGGGGGGGCTTTCAGATACGCAGTATTTT.

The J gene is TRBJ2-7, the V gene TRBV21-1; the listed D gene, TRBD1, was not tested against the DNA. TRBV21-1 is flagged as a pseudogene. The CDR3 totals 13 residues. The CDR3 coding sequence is TGTGCCAAGACGGAGACAGAATCCTACGAGCAGTACTTC. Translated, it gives CAKTETESYEQYF.

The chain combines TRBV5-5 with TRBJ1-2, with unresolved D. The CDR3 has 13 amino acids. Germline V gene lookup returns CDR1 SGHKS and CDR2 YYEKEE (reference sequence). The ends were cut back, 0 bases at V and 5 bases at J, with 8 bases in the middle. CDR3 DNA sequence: TGTGCCAGCAGCTTGGACTTGGGGTATGGCTACACCTTC. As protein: CASSLDLGYGYTF.

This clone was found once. The CDR3 here is CASRTGLGELFF. DNA for the CDR3: TGTGCCAGCAGGACTGGGCTAGGGGAGCTGTTTTTT. The V call is TRBV6-5, the J call TRBJ2-2; D unresolved. The length of the CDR3 is 12 residues. Looked up from germline, CDR1 is MNHEY and CDR2 is SVGAGI. V lost 6 bases and J lost 8, with 10 bases in between.

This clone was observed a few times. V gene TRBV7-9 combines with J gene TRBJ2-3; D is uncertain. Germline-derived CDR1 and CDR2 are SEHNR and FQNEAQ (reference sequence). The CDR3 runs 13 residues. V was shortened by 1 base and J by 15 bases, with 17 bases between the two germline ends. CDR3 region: CASSLEAVRGQYF. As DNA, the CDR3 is TGTGCCAGCAGCTTAGAGGCAGTTCGCGGCCAATATTTT.

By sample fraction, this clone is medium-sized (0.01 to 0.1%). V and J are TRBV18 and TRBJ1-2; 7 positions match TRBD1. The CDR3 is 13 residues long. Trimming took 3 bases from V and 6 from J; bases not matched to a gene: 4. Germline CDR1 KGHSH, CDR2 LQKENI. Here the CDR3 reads CASSPGTEDGYTF. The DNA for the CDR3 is TGTGCCAGCTCACCGGGGACAGAGGATGGCTACACCTTC.